This record looks at one TCR beta chain sequence and its context. Its antigen is unknown. Within one base of it there is no much larger clone, and no base qualities were kept. Within the sample, other DNA sequences also encode this same CDR3. These data originate in a study of CD8+ T cells in alopecia areata (dated by TCRdb to the late 2010s). At the level of the whole study: The treated patients, all with moderate-to-severe alopecia areata, were enrolled in an open-label pilot trial of oral tofacitinib given at 5 to 10 mg twice daily. TCRbeta CDR3 regions were amplified by immunoSEQ multiplex PCR using 35 Vbeta forward and 13 Jbeta reverse primers. The RNA source kit depended on sample type: the PAXgene miRNA kit for fixed scalp, the miRNeasy kit for PBMCs, and the RNeasy kit for mouse skin. The SALT score, which quantifies the percentage of affected scalp surface area, was used to measure disease severity in treated patients. Scalp tissue and sorted CD4+ and CD8+ peripheral blood T cells from patchy and totalis/universalis alopecia areata patients and from healthy controls were covered by human TCRbeta sequencing. Tofacitinib-treated patients had biopsies at baseline and at 4 and 24 weeks of treatment, with a later scalp biopsy in several patients. Clonality in the scalp was compared among normal scalp (n=4), patchy alopecia areata scalp (n=8), and alopecia totalis/universalis scalp (n=8). Patients received tofacitinib for 6 to 18 months and were then followed off drug for 6 months to check for delayed response and recurrence. High-throughput TCRbeta sequencing was used to examine T cell clonal expansion in alopecia areata in both the C3H/HeJ mouse model and human patients.

General findings and caveats noted by the study authors: Tofacitinib significantly decreased scalp clonality and the number of expanded CD8+ clones among the top 100 scalp clones. Compared with mice, TCR sequences shared between patients were less clear, possibly partly because of HLA diversity across the patient population. Unlike mouse skin, which is dominated by gammadelta T cells, normal human skin has resident alphabeta T cells that are also sequenced, and this complicates analysis of the scalp TCR repertoire. Because the treated cohort was small and included a single nonresponder, larger studies are needed to assess links between baseline CD8+ expansion and response. Compared with normal scalp, lesional scalp had higher clonality and more expanded CD8+ clones, particularly in alopecia totalis/universalis, a pattern that suggests antigenic drive. Many expanded lesional clones persisted in scalp and blood during tofacitinib treatment, which may partly explain relapse after stopping treatment.

Libraries were made using the immunoSEQ multiplex PCR assay. RNA was extracted from all samples and reverse transcribed into cDNA, which served as template for TCR sequencing. SuperScript III was used for first-strand cDNA synthesis, primed with a 2:1 mix of oligo-dT and random hexamers. A synthetic immune receptor repertoire was used to assess amplification bias, and residual bias was removed computationally. As for the original processing: Raw reads were preprocessed for error removal, and CDR3 was defined according to IMGT conventions as running from the conserved cysteine to phenylalanine. Clonality was calculated as 1 minus Shannon entropy normalized by log2 of the number of productive unique TCRs. CD4 or CD8 identity of scalp clones was inferred by cross-referencing scalp TCRbeta sequences with sorted blood CD4 and CD8 repertoires. The table comes from immuneACCESS by way of TCRdb, which keeps in-frame sequences with V and J called. Part of the clones is missing from these tables; in studies checked, under half for an unresolved V gene and the rest for unknown reasons. V and J calls and clone size are as listed in that table; D and trimming were resolved from the DNA. The sample records over 150,000 clones, 55% to 70% of which are singletons. The top ten clonotypes cover 5.5% to 6% of the sample.

According to the germline V gene, CDR1 reads SGHRS and CDR2 reads YFSETQ. Taken from cysteine to phenylalanine, the CDR3 has 15 residues. Just CDR3 DNA is preserved here, 45 bases in frame from base 1. Trimming takes 4 bases from V and 0 bases from J, and the germline ends sit 10 bases apart. The time point label of this sample denotes: less than 30 weeks on oral tofacitinib. Per the publication, the treatment or condition label means: oral pan-JAK inhibitor, 5-10 mg twice daily. Lesional scalp punch biopsies and peripheral blood were obtained from alopecia areata patients. PBMCs were isolated by density centrifugation and stained for CD3, CD4 and CD8, after which CD4+ and CD8+ T cells were sorted on a FACSAria.

The chain links TRBV5-1 with TRBJ2-2; the D gene may be TRBD1 or TRBD2, since each aligns over 5 bases. The source material was CD4+ T cells sorted from blood, sampled at week 24, from a patient treated with tofacitinib. This clonotype was sampled from a human donor with alopecia areata. The nucleotide sequence is TGCGCCAGCAGCCTGCAGGGACCGAACACCGGGGAGCTGTTTTTT. Its protein is CASSLQGPNTGELFF.